A selection of T cell receptor beta chains follows, all from one sample in a study of CD8 T cells in ankylosing spondylitis. TCRdb called the 5' RACE reads again in MiXCR, with one record for every CDR3 protein. Of around 230,000 distinct CDR3 sequences in the sample, over 7% are singletons; the top ten hold 4.8%. Sequenced input: blood, either unsorted or a sorted T cell fraction (not recorded which). All receptors come from a female donor with ankylosing spondylitis or in good health (not recorded which). Each CDR3 is given with its conserved first and last residue. D genes are given only for firm matches. Not all rows give a size; the values are once, few, many and, for expanded clones, a class.

CDR3 DNA: TGCGCCAGCAGCTTGTCCGGAGGGGCCCACGAGCAGTACTTC
CDR3 protein: CASSLSGGAHEQYF
J gene: TRBJ2-7
clone size: many
V gene: TRBV5-1
D gene: -

CDR3 DNA: TGCGCCAGCAGAGATACCGCGAACACCGGGGAGCTGTTTTTT
CDR3 protein: CASRDTANTGELFF
J gene: TRBJ2-2
clone size: many
V gene: TRBV5-1
D gene: -

CDR3 DNA: TGTGCCAGCAGCCCACGGACAGGGGTTCGGTACGAGCAGTACTTC
CDR3 protein: CASSPRTGVRYEQYF
J gene: TRBJ2-7
clone size: many
V gene: TRBV11-2
D gene: TRBD1

CDR3 DNA: TGCAGTGCGAGGGGCTACACCTTC
CDR3 protein: CSARGYTF
J gene: TRBJ1-2
clone size: many
V gene: TRBV20-1
D gene: -

CDR3 DNA: TGTGCCAGCCGACGGGTGGGGAACACTGAAGCTTTCTTT
CDR3 protein: CASRRVGNTEAFF
J gene: TRBJ1-1
clone size: many
V gene: TRBV7-9
D gene: -

CDR3 DNA: TGCGCCAGCAGCTTAGCGGGAAAGGAGTTCTTC
CDR3 protein: CASSLAGKEFF
J gene: TRBJ2-1
clone size: many
V gene: TRBV5-1
D gene: TRBD2

CDR3 DNA: TGTGCCAGCAGCCGGGACAGGACCTACGAGCAGTACTTC
CDR3 protein: CASSRDRTYEQYF
J gene: TRBJ2-7
clone size: -
V gene: TRBV7-2
D gene: TRBD1

CDR3 DNA: TGCAGTGCTTCCTCCGGGACAGGATGGGACATTCAGTACTTC
CDR3 protein: CSASSGTGWDIQYF
J gene: TRBJ2-4
clone size: many
V gene: TRBV20-1
D gene: TRBD1

CDR3 DNA: TGTGCCAGCAGCTTAGTACCGCGGGACTCCTACGAGCAGTACTTC
CDR3 protein: CASSLVPRDSYEQYF
J gene: TRBJ2-7
clone size: -
V gene: TRBV7-2
D gene: -

CDR3 DNA: TGTGCCAGCAGCTTAAGCAGGGGAGCCGGGGAGCTGTTTTTT
CDR3 protein: CASSLSRGAGELFF
J gene: TRBJ2-2
clone size: many
V gene: TRBV11-2
D gene: -

CDR3 DNA: TGCGCCAGCAGCAGTCTCTCTGGGGGGGCCGACGCTGAAGCTTTCTTT
CDR3 protein: CASSSLSGGADAEAFF
J gene: TRBJ1-1
clone size: many
V gene: TRBV4-3
D gene: -

CDR3 DNA: TGTGCCAGCAGCTCGGACACTAGCGGAATAATTCAAGAGACCCAGTACTTC
CDR3 protein: CASSSDTSGIIQETQYF
J gene: TRBJ2-5
clone size: few
V gene: TRBV7-2
D gene: TRBD2

CDR3 DNA: TGTGCCAGTGACGCTAGCTCCTACAATGAGCAGTTCTTC
CDR3 protein: CASDASSYNEQFF
J gene: TRBJ2-1
clone size: many
V gene: TRBV28
D gene: -

CDR3 DNA: TGTGCCAGCAGCTTAAGCGGGAACTCCTACGAGCAGTACTTC
CDR3 protein: CASSLSGNSYEQYF
J gene: TRBJ2-7
clone size: many
V gene: TRBV7-2
D gene: TRBD2

CDR3 DNA: TGCAGTGCTAGACCGGGCATCTCTCAGCCCCAGCATTTT
CDR3 protein: CSARPGISQPQHF
J gene: TRBJ1-5
clone size: many
V gene: TRBV20-1
D gene: -

CDR3 DNA: TGTGCCAGCAGTTACTGGGGACTAGCGGGGGACACCGGGGAGCTGTTTTTT
CDR3 protein: CASSYWGLAGDTGELFF
J gene: TRBJ2-2
clone size: many
V gene: TRBV6-5
D gene: TRBD2

CDR3 DNA: TGTGCCAGCAGCTTATTCGGCGACAATGAGCAGTTCTTC
CDR3 protein: CASSLFGDNEQFF
J gene: TRBJ2-1
clone size: -
V gene: TRBV11-3
D gene: -

CDR3 DNA: TGCAGTGCAACTAGCGGGAGGGTCACAGATACGCAGTATTTT
CDR3 protein: CSATSGRVTDTQYF
J gene: TRBJ2-3
clone size: many
V gene: TRBV20-1
D gene: TRBD2

CDR3 DNA: TGTGCCAGCAGCTTACGAGGGGGGAATTCACCCCTCCACTTT
CDR3 protein: CASSLRGGNSPLHF
J gene: TRBJ1-6
clone size: -
V gene: TRBV7-9
D gene: -

CDR3 DNA: TGCAGCGTTGAGGGACGGTTGGGGGAGCAGTTCTTC
CDR3 protein: CSVEGRLGEQFF
J gene: TRBJ2-1
clone size: many
V gene: TRBV29-1
D gene: -

CDR3 DNA: TGCGCCAGCAGCCTTATGACTAGCGGGAGCCACGAGCAGTACTTC
CDR3 protein: CASSLMTSGSHEQYF
J gene: TRBJ2-7
clone size: few
V gene: TRBV4-1
D gene: TRBD2

CDR3 DNA: TGTGCCAGCACCCCAACACAGATAGCCTACAATGAGCAGTTCTTC
CDR3 protein: CASTPTQIAYNEQFF
J gene: TRBJ2-1
clone size: many
V gene: TRBV6-2/TRBV6-3
D gene: -

CDR3 DNA: TGTGCCAGCAGCGGTGACTTGAACACTGAAGCTTTCTTT
CDR3 protein: CASSGDLNTEAFF
J gene: TRBJ1-1
clone size: many
V gene: TRBV9
D gene: -

CDR3 DNA: TGTGCCAGCAGCGGGACCCAAGAGACCCAGTACTTC
CDR3 protein: CASSGTQETQYF
J gene: TRBJ2-5
clone size: many
V gene: TRBV7-2
D gene: -

CDR3 DNA: TGTGCCAGCAGCAGACTCGTACGCGGGGAGCAGTACTTC
CDR3 protein: CASSRLVRGEQYF
J gene: TRBJ2-7
clone size: many
V gene: TRBV12-3/TRBV12-4
D gene: -

CDR3 DNA: TGTGCCAGCAGCTTAGCGGTCCTCATAGCAACCGGGGAGCTGTTTTTT
CDR3 protein: CASSLAVLIATGELFF
J gene: TRBJ2-2
clone size: few
V gene: TRBV7-2
D gene: -